This T cell receptor beta chain derives from a study of control samples from healthy donors and cancer patients. TCRdb's table, derived via immunoSEQ multiplex PCR, lists solely in-frame clones and lacks some. The table lists 110,000 or so clones, 85% to 90% of them singletons. This clone was observed a single time. V dropped 3 bases and J dropped 5; count of bases not matched to a gene: 6. This CDR3 comprises 14 residues. Germline V gene sequence: CDR1 ENHRY, CDR2 SYGVKD. The chain recombines TRBV10-3 with TRBJ1-2, with 7 bases fitting TRBD1. Sample: blood. The receptor comes from a man aged 25 to 45 in good health. CDR3 loop: CAISEGTDLYGYTF. The CDR3 region has the DNA TGTGCCATCAGTGAAGGGACAGACCTATATGGCTACACCTTC.